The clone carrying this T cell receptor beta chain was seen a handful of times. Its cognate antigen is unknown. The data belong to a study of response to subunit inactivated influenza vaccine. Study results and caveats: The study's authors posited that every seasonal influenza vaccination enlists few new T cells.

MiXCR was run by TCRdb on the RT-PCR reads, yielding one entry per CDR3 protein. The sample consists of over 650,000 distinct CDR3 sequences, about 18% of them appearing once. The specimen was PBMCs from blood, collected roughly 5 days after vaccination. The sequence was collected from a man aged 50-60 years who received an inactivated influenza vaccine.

CDR3 amino acids: CSATRGRGNSPLHF. The CDR3 coding sequence is TGCAGTGCCACCAGAGGCCGGGGGAATTCACCCCTCCACTTT. The J gene is TRBJ1-6, the V gene TRBV20-1; a possible D gene is TRBD1 (5 bases). Germline CDR1 and CDR2: DFQATT and SNEGSKA (reference sequence). This CDR3 region has 14 residues. The V gene lost 6 bases and the J gene lost 7 bases, with 16 bases spanning the gap.